A single sample gave rise to the 25 T cell receptor beta chains below, sequenced in a study of cytomegalovirus exposure and HLA in healthy donors. PCR used 60 Vbeta primers and 13 Jbeta primers. Profiled with immunoSEQ multiplex PCR; TCRdb holds only in-frame clones, not every one. Of about 97,000 clones in the sample, roughly three quarters were seen once. The sequenced sample consisted of PBMCs. These receptor sequences come from a male donor in good health and CMV-seropositive.

CDR3 in DNA: TGTGCCAGTAGTAGCCGGGAGGGACAAGAGACCCAGTACTTC. Translating gives CASSSREGQETQYF. This sequence joins TRBV19 and TRBJ2-5, with 8 bases matching TRBD2. V lost 4 bases, J lost 2 bases, and 3 bases stayed unmatched. CDR1 and CDR2 (germline): LNHDA, SQIVND (reference sequence). CDR3 size: 14 residues.

The CDR3 DNA reads as TGTGCCAGCAGTCGTCCGGACAGGGTTACTTCCGTCCTGACTTTC. It encodes CASSRPDRVTSVLTF. The chain carries TRBV28 and TRBJ2-6; TRBD1 aligns across 8 bases. Germline CDR1 is MDHEN and CDR2 is SYDVKM. The CDR3 contains 15 residues. Germline trimming cut 5 bases from V and 12 bases from J; bases unmatched to any gene: 12.

The chain is built from TRBV27 and TRBJ2-5; TRBD2 agrees at 10 bases. J lost 1 base, V lost 9 bases, and 14 bases had no gene match. The CDR3 is 17 amino acids. Germline V CDR1 and CDR2: MNHEY, SMNVEV (reference sequence). CDR3 in amino acids: CASFLAGDPKSQETQYF. For the CDR3, the DNA is TGTGCCAGTTTCCTAGCGGGAGACCCGAAATCCCAAGAGACCCAGTACTTC.

The gene calls are TRBV7-6 and TRBJ2-7; 8 bases agree with TRBD1. The CDR3 is 15 amino acids. Germline CDR1 and CDR2: SGHVS and FNYEAQ. The V segment lost 2 bases and the J segment 0 bases; nucleotides outside the gene matches: 3. The CDR3 nucleotides read TGTGCCAGCAGCTTAAGACAGGGGAGCTCCTACGAGCAGTACTTC. It encodes CASSLRQGSSYEQYF.

V and J are TRBV28 and TRBJ2-7, with 8 positions matching TRBD2. Trimming removed 3 bases from V and 9 bases from J; junction bases left unmatched: 10. Germline CDR1 MDHEN, CDR2 SYDVKM. CDR3 length: 14 amino acids. The CDR3 loop is CASSFQSSGTVQYF. The CDR3 DNA reads TGTGCCAGCAGTTTTCAGAGTAGCGGGACCGTGCAGTACTTC.

The rearrangement uses TRBV7-6 and TRBJ2-7; 12 bases match TRBD2. CDR3 length equals 15 residues. Per the germline V gene, CDR1 is SGHVS and CDR2 is FNYEAQ. Trimming cost V 4 bases and J 4 bases; bases outside gene matches: 5. CDR3 nucleotide sequence: TGTGCCAGCAGCTCGCGACTAGCGGGAGAATACGAGCAGTACTTC. It translates to CASSSRLAGEYEQYF.

In this sample, this clone turned up a few times. The chain combines TRBV18 with TRBJ2-5; perhaps TRBD1 as D (5 bases). The CDR3 totals 15 residues. The germline V and J ends were trimmed by 6 bases and 7 bases, with 21 bases remaining between them. Germline V gene sequence: CDR1 KGHSH, CDR2 LQKENI. In nucleotides, the CDR3 is TGTGCCAGCTCCCCCCGTCATGTAAGCCAGGGGACCCAGTACTTC. It translates to CASSPRHVSQGTQYF.

This chain uses TRBV28 with TRBJ2-7, with 11 nucleotides matching TRBD2. The V segment lost 6 bases and the J segment 0 bases; nucleotides outside the gene matches: 4. The CDR3 runs to 15 residues. CDR1 is MDHEN and CDR2 is SYDVKM in the germline V gene. Here the CDR3 reads CASRRGTSGSYEQYF. The CDR3 DNA reads as TGTGCCAGCAGGAGAGGGACTAGCGGCTCCTACGAGCAGTACTTC.

This clone was seen more than once but under ten times. This sequence joins TRBV7-2 and TRBJ2-7, with TRBD1 as a possible D gene (6 bases). The CDR3 has 15 amino acids. Germline V gene data show CDR1 as SGHTA and CDR2 as FQGNSA. The V end lost 3 bases, the J end lost 5 bases, and 17 bases lay between the germline ends. The CDR3 spells CASSFVFRGHHEQYF. The CDR3 nucleotides read TGTGCCAGCAGCTTCGTGTTCAGGGGACACCACGAGCAGTACTTC.

For this clone: An end of the junction does not agree with germline; a read error may underlie this. The chain joins TRBV7-2 to TRBJ2-6; TRBD2 is a possible D gene (6 bases). Looked up from germline, CDR1 is SGHTA and CDR2 is FQGNSA. The CDR3 is 14 amino acids. CDR3: CASSLAGGANGLTF. CDR3 coding DNA: TGTGCCAGCAGCTTAGCTGGCGGGGCCAACGGCCTGACTTTC.

The chain couples TRBV28 to TRBJ1-1, with TRBD1 matching over 7 bases. This CDR3 contains 14 residues. Germline CDR1 MDHEN, CDR2 SYDVKM. V lost 8 bases, J lost 1 base, and 7 bases stayed unmatched. In nucleotides, the CDR3 is TGTGCCAGCTATGAACAGGGGCCGAACACTGAAGCTTTCTTT. Amino acid sequence: CASYEQGPNTEAFF.

The rearrangement uses TRBV30 and TRBJ2-7, with a tentative D call TRBD2 (6 bases). The CDR3 is 12 residues long. Germline lookup yields CDR1 GTSNPN and CDR2 SVGIG (reference sequence). Trimming cost V 2 bases and J 5 bases, with 10 bases left between them. This chain's CDR3 is CAWSMGGDEQYF. CDR3 in DNA: TGTGCCTGGAGTATGGGAGGCGACGAGCAGTACTTC.

The DNA for the CDR3 is TGTGCCAGCAGCTTAGCAAGGGGCGCCTACTACGAGCAGTACTTC. Residues: CASSLARGAYYEQYF. The chain carries TRBV7-9 and TRBJ2-7, with D possibly matching TRBD1 (5 bases). The germline V gene has CDR1 SEHNR and CDR2 FQNEAQ (reference sequence). V gave up 0 bases and J gave up 3 bases, with 12 bases separating them. CDR3 length: 15 amino acids.

The gene calls are TRBV27 and TRBJ2-1; TRBD2 matches at 7 bases. The length of the CDR3 is 14 residues. The ends lost 3 bases at V and 5 bases at J; junction bases unmatched: 4. The germline gives CDR1 MNHEY, CDR2 SMNVEV (reference sequence). The CDR3 is CASSLWREHNEQFF. In DNA, the CDR3 is TGTGCCAGCAGTTTGTGGCGGGAGCACAATGAGCAGTTCTTC.

The rearrangement joins TRBV5-1 to TRBJ2-1; 11 nucleotides agree with TRBD2. Germline-derived CDR1 and CDR2 are SGHRS and YFSETQ. Trimming removed 3 bases from V and 6 bases from J; junction bases left unmatched: 5. CDR3 length equals 15 residues. The CDR3 sequence is CASSWRLAGGNEQFF. The CDR3 coding sequence is TGCGCCAGCAGCTGGCGGCTAGCGGGAGGCAATGAGCAGTTCTTC.

The rearrangement joins TRBV7-9 to TRBJ2-3; 11 nucleotides align to TRBD1. J was trimmed by 2 bases and V by 1 base; bases with no gene match: 2. The CDR3 totals 16 residues. Germline V CDR1 and CDR2: SEHNR, FQNEAQ (reference sequence). The CDR3 reads CASSLGTGGPTDTQYF. CDR3 DNA: TGTGCCAGCAGCTTAGGGACAGGGGGCCCCACAGATACGCAGTATTTT.

This clone was seen only once. A read error may produce the germline difference seen at one junction end. The genes are TRBV7-9 and TRBJ2-1; D perhaps matches TRBD2 (5 bases). The CDR3 is made up of 16 amino acids. Per the germline V gene, CDR1 is SEHNR and CDR2 is FQNEAQ (reference sequence). CDR3 bases: TGTTCCAGCAGCTTAGGCTTGGGGAGCTCCTACAATGAGCAGTTCTTC. It specifies CSSSLGLGSSYNEQFF. The complete variable domain, with remaining parts taken from reference TRBV7-9 and TRBJ2-1, reads DTGVSQNPRHKITKRGQNVTFRCDPISEHNRLYWYRQTLGQGPEFLTYFQNEAQLEKSRLLSDRFSAERPKGSFSTLEIQRTEQGDSAMYLCSSSLGLGSSYNEQFFGPGTRLTVL.

This chain uses TRBV10-3 with TRBJ2-1; 8 nucleotides align to TRBD2. CDR1 and CDR2 (germline): ENHRY, SYGVKD. The CDR3 runs 14 residues. The trim removed 7 bases at V and 7 bases at J, leaving 9 bases unmatched. CDR3 region: CAITRAGEGNEQFF. DNA for the CDR3: TGTGCCATCACCAGAGCGGGAGAGGGTAATGAGCAGTTCTTC.

V and J are TRBV6-6 and TRBJ1-4; D is ambiguous. V was clipped by 5 bases and J by 4 bases, with 8 bases between them. CDR1 and CDR2 (germline): MNHNY, SVGAGI (reference sequence). CDR3 size: 13 residues. The CDR3 protein is CASSKIRNEKLFF. Here the CDR3 DNA reads TGTGCCAGCAGTAAAATTCGTAATGAAAAACTGTTTTTT.

CDR3 nucleotides: TGCGCCAGCAGCCACCCCAGGACTAGCGGGGGGGCCGAGCAGTACTTC. Translation: CASSHPRTSGGAEQYF. V gene TRBV4-1 combines with J gene TRBJ2-7, with 15 nucleotides matching TRBD2. The CDR3 loop spans 16 amino acids. CDR1 is MGHRA and CDR2 is YSYEKL in the germline V gene. After removal of 3 bases from V and 6 bases from J, the junction contained 6 bases not matched to a gene.

This clone was seen a handful of times. A junction boundary mismatches the germline segment, possibly from a read error. V and J are TRBV7-9 and TRBJ2-3; D is uncertain. The CDR3 length is 11 residues. CDR1 is SEHNR, CDR2 FQNEAQ, per germline (reference sequence). The CDR3 sequence is CSSSSPDGLYF. The DNA of the CDR3 is TGTTCCAGCAGCTCCCCAGATGGTTTGTATTTT.

The chain employs TRBV5-6 and TRBJ2-3; 11 bases map to TRBD2. V trimming: 0 bases; J trimming: 4 bases; junction bases outside the gene matches: 7. The CDR3 contains 17 residues. CDR1 is SGHDT and CDR2 is YYEEEE in the germline V gene. The chain's CDR3 is CASSLGLAGMGSDTQYF. The CDR3 DNA follows: TGTGCCAGCAGCTTGGGACTAGCGGGAATGGGCTCAGATACGCAGTATTTT.

Only one count was recorded for this clone. The chain links TRBV6-5 to TRBJ2-7, with TRBD2 matching over 12 bases. The germline V gene has CDR1 MNHEY and CDR2 SVGAGI. This CDR3 is built from 14 residues. After removal of 5 bases from V and 7 bases from J, the junction contained 6 bases not matched to a gene. CDR3 sequence: CASSLAGGPREQYF. For the CDR3, the DNA is TGTGCCAGCAGTCTAGCGGGAGGGCCTAGGGAGCAGTACTTC.

This clone has only one observation. The gene calls are TRBV19 and TRBJ2-7; TRBD2 aligns across 7 bases. Unmatched junction bases numbered 8, after V lost 1 base and J lost 2 bases. The CDR3 consists of 16 residues. Germline V gives CDR1 LNHDA, CDR2 SQIVND (reference sequence). The CDR3 DNA follows: TGTGCCAGTAGTATAGCCGGAAGACTAGCAACCTACGAGCAGTACTTC. The encoded protein is CASSIAGRLATYEQYF.

The genes are TRBV2 and TRBJ2-2, with TRBD1 as a possible D gene (5 bases). The CDR3 has 13 residues. Trimming removed 5 bases from V and 8 bases from J, with 12 bases in between. Per the germline V gene, CDR1 is SNHLY and CDR2 is FYNNEI. Here the CDR3 reads CASSSLGVGELFF. CDR3 in DNA: TGTGCCAGCAGTTCCTTAGGGGTTGGGGAGCTGTTTTTT.